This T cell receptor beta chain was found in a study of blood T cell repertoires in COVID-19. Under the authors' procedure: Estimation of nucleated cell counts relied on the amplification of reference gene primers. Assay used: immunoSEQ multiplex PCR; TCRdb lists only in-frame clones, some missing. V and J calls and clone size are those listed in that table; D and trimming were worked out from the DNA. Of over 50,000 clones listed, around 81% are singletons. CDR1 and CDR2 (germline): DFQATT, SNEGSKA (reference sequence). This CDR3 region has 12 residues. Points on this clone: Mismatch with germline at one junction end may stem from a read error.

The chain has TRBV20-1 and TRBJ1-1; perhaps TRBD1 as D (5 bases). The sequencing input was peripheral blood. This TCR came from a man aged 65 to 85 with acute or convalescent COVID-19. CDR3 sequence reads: CSTSRGITEAFF. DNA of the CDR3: TGCAGTACTAGTAGGGGTATTACTGAAGCTTTCTTT.